The clone carrying this TCR beta chain was observed a few times. Its antigen is currently unknown. The data belong to a study of beta chain features in type 1 diabetes. Study-wide results and limits: When Type 1 diabetes patients were examined, their TCRB CDR3s proved moderately but significantly shorter in all four CD4+ subsets.

cDNA synthesis used the whole RNA isolate, giving expressed TCRB sequences. TCRdb's table, derived via immunoSEQ multiplex PCR, lists solely in-frame clones and lacks some. The sample consists of 300,000 to 450,000 clones, around 9.6% of them appearing once. Sorting of CD4+ naive, central memory, regulatory and stem cell-like memory cells was performed via CD45RO/CCR7/CD25/CD127/CD95/CD27. V gave up 5 bases and J gave up 2 bases, with 13 bases separating them. The germline gives CDR1 SGHVS, CDR2 FNYEAQ. CDR3 length: 16 residues. This TCR derives from a man younger than 40 with type 1 diabetes. The chain is built from TRBV7-6 and TRBJ2-6, with D maybe TRBD2 (7 bases). Sequenced: central memory CD4+ T cells from blood. Written as DNA, the CDR3 is TGTGCCAGCAGCCCCACGGGGGGCACTGGGGCCAACGTCCTGACTTTC. Its protein is CASSPTGGTGANVLTF.